The following is a T cell receptor beta chain sequence with its context. Antigen unknown. MiXCR, run by TCRdb on the reads, gives a single entry per CDR3 protein. The sample holds 200,000 or so distinct CDR3 sequences, less than 50% seen once. This CDR3 is built from 13 residues. V was shortened by 2 bases and J by 5 bases, with 9 bases between the two germline ends. Germline assignment: CDR1 MDHEN and CDR2 SYDVKM. This sample is drawn from a study of T cell repertoires in cytomegalovirus infection. About the research overall: Matching HLA type and CMV infection were both indicated by public TCR beta signatures. Overall study results and limits: Of the TCR beta families, the public ones yielded a cumulative frequency that identified carriers of CMV plus the relevant HLA. HLA-C-restricted CMV clonotypes gave the most frequent clonotype in two of eight donors.

The chain uses TRBV28 and TRBJ2-5, with D perhaps being TRBD1 or TRBD2 (5 bases each). This receptor was obtained from a human donor in good health (CMV status not recorded). Some clones in this sample may be carry-over from other donors' samples. Sequenced material: CD8+ T cells from cultured PBMCs, taken from culture after CMV antigen stimulation. In DNA, the CDR3 is TGTGCCAGCAGTTTACGGGGACGGGAGACCCAGTACTTC. Translation: CASSLRGRETQYF. The full variable domain, completed using reference TRBV28 and TRBJ2-5, is DVKVTQSSRYLVKRTGEKVFLECVQDMDHENMFWYRQDPGLGLRLIYFSYDVKMKEKGDIPEGYSVSREKKERFSLILESASTNQTSMYLCASSLRGRETQYFGPGTRLLVL.